This T cell receptor beta chain was observed in a study of post-analysis software for immune sequencing data. The study, taken as a whole, reports: The authors found that F measure strongly co-clustered same-batch samples. Compared with controls, patients had more of about 5 TRBV segments, including TRBV5-6, TRBV5-1 and TRBV20-1.

Only one count was recorded for this clonotype. Its antigen is currently unknown. Incorporated into the TCR beta cDNA libraries were unique molecular identifiers, which served to reduce PCR and sequencing biases. A single record per CDR3 protein comes from TCRdb applying MiXCR to the PCR reads. The table has about 620,000 distinct CDR3 sequences, about 44% seen once. CDR1 and CDR2 from the germline V gene are GTSNPN and SVGIG (reference sequence). Deletions cut 1 base from V and 4 bases from J, with 13 bases between. The CDR3 consists of 15 residues. This chain uses TRBV30 with TRBJ1-4, with a weak D call TRBD1 (6 bases). This clonotype was obtained from a girl aged 10 to 17 with multiple sclerosis. Source material: blood. The CDR3 loop reads CAWSAADSYNEKLFF. In DNA form, the CDR3 reads TGTGCCTGGAGTGCGGCGGACAGCTATAATGAAAAACTGTTTTTT.